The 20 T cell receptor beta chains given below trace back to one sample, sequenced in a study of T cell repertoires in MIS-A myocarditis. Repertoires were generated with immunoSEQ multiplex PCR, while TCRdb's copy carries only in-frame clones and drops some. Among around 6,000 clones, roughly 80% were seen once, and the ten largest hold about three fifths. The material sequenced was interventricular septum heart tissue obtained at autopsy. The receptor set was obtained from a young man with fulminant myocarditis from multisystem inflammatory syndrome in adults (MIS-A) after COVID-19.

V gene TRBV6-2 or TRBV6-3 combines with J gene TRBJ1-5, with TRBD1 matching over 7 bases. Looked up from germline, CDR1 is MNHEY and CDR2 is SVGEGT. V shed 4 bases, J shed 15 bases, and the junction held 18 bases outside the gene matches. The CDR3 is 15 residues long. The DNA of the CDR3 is TGTGCCAGCAGTTCCTCGGGACAGAAAATACTGGGTTGGCATTTT. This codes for CASSSSGQKILGWHF.

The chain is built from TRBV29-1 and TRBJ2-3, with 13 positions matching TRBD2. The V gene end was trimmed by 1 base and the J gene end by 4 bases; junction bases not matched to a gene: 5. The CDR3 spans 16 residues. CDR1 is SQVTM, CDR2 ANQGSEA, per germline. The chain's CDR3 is CSVEGGLAGSPDTQYF. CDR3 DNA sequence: TGCAGCGTTGAAGGGGGACTAGCGGGATCCCCAGATACGCAGTATTTT.

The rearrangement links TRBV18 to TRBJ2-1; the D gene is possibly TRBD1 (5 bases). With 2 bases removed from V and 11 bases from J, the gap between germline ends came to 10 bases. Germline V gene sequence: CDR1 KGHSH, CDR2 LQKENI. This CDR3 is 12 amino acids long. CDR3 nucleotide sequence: TGTGCCAGCTCACCAGATCAGGGCAAGCAGTTCTTC. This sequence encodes CASSPDQGKQFF.

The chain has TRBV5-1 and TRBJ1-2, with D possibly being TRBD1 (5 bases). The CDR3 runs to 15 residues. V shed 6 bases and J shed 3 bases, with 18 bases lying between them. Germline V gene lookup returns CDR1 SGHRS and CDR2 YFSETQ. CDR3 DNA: TGCGCCAGCAAGGTCGGGGGTTTTGTCGACTATGGCTACACCTTC. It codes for CASKVGGFVDYGYTF.

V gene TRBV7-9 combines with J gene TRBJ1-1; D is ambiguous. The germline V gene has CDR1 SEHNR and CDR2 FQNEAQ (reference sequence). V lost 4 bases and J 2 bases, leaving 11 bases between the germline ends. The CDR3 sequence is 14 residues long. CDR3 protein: CASSSIRINTEAFF. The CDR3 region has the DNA TGTGCCAGCAGCTCGATCCGTATAAACACTGAAGCTTTCTTT.

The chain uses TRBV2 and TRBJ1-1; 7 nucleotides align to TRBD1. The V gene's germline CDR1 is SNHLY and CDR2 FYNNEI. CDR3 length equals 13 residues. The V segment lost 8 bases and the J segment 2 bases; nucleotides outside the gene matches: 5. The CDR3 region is CASSGTANTEAFF. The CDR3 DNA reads TGTGCCAGCTCCGGGACAGCCAACACTGAAGCTTTCTTT.

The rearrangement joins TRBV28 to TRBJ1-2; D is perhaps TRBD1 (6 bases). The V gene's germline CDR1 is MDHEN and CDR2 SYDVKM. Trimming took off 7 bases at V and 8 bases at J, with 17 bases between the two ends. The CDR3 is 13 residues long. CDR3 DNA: TGTGCCAGCATAAGGGGAGCAGGGGCAGGCTACACCTTC. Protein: CASIRGAGAGYTF.

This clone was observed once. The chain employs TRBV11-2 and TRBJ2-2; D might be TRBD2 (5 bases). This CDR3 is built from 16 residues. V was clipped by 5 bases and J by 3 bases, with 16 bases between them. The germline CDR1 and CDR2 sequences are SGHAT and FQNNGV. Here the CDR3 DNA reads TGTGCCAGCAGCCTCCTGCCTAGCAGCTACACCGGGGAGCTGTTTTTT. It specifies CASSLLPSSYTGELFF. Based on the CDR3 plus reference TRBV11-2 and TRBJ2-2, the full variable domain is EAGVAQSPRYKIIEKRQSVAFWCNPISGHATLYWYQQILGQGPKLLIQFQNNGVVDDSQLPKDRFSAERLKGVDSTLKIQPAKLEDSAVYLCASSLLPSSYTGELFFGEGSRLTVL.

Here the CDR3 DNA reads TGTGCCAGCAGTGACTTACCCACTAGCCTTTCCTACAATGAGCAGTTCTTC. This gives the protein CASSDLPTSLSYNEQFF. The J gene is TRBJ2-1, the V gene TRBV6-4; perhaps TRBD2 as D (6 bases). This CDR3 comprises 17 residues. Between the trimmed V and J ends, which lost 1 base and 1 base, there was a span of 14 bases. Germline CDR1 reads MRHNA; CDR2 reads SNTAGT.

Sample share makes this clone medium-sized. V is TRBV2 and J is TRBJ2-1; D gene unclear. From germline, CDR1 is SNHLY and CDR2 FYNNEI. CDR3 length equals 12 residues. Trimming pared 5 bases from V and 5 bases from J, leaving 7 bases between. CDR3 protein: CASSPGDNEQFF. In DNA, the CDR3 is TGTGCCAGCAGTCCTGGCGACAATGAGCAGTTCTTC.

CDR3 DNA sequence: TGCGCCAGCAGCAAACTAGCGGGGGGATACTCAGATACGCAGTATTTT. It encodes CASSKLAGGYSDTQYF. This rearrangement joins TRBV5-1 to TRBJ2-3, with TRBD2 matching over 12 bases. The ends lost 4 bases at V and 4 bases at J; junction bases unmatched: 7. This CDR3 spans 16 amino acids. CDR1 SGHRS and CDR2 YFSETQ come from the germline V gene. Combining the CDR3 with reference TRBV5-1 and TRBJ2-3 gives the whole variable domain KAGVTQTPRYLIKTRGQQVTLSCSPISGHRSVSWYQQTPGQGLQFLFEYFSETQRNKGNFPGRFSGRQFSNSRSEMNVSTLELGDSALYLCASSKLAGGYSDTQYFGPGTRLTVL.

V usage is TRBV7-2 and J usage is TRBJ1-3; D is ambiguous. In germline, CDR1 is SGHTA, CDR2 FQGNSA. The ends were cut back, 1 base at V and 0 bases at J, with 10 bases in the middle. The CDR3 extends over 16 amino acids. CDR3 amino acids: CASSLGVIFSGNTIYF. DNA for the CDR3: TGTGCCAGCAGCTTAGGAGTGATCTTCTCTGGAAACACCATATATTTT.

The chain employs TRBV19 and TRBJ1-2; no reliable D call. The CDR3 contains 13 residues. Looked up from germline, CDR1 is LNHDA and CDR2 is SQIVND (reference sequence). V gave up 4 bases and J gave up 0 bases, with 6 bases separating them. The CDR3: CASSKVANYGYTF. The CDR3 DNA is TGTGCCAGTAGTAAGGTGGCTAACTATGGCTACACCTTC.

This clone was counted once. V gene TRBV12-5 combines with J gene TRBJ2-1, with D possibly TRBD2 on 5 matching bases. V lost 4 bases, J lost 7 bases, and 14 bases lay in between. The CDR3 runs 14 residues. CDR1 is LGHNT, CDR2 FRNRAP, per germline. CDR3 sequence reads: CASGYSGGQNEQFF. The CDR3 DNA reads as TGTGCTAGTGGTTATTCTGGCGGGCAAAATGAGCAGTTCTTC.

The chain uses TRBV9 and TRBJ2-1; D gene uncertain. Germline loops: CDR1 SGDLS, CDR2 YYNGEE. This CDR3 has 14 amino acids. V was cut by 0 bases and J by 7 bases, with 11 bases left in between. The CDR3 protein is CASSVATRWNEQFF. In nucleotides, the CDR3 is TGTGCCAGCAGCGTAGCTACTCGGTGGAATGAGCAGTTCTTC.

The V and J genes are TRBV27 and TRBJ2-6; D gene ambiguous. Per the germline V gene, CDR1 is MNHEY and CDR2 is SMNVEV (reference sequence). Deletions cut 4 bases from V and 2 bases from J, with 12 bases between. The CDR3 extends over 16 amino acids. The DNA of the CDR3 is TGTGCCAGCAGTTCTCCTCGGGTTGCTGGGGCCAACGTCCTGACTTTC. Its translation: CASSSPRVAGANVLTF.

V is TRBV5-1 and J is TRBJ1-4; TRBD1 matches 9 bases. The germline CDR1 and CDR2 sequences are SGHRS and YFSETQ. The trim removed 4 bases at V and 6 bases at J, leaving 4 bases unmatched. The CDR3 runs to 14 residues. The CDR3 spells CASSERTGDEKLFF. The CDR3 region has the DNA TGCGCCAGCAGCGAAAGGACAGGGGATGAAAAACTGTTTTTT.

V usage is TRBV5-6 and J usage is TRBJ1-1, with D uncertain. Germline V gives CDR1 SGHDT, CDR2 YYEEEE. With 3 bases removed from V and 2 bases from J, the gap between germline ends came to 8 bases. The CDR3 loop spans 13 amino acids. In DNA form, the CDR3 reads TGTGCCAGCAGCTGGCGTGTAAACACTGAAGCTTTCTTT. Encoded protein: CASSWRVNTEAFF. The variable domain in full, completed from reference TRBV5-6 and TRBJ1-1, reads DAGVTQSPTHLIKTRGQQVTLRCSPKSGHDTVSWYQQALGQGPQFIFQYYEEEERQRGNFPDRFSGHQFPNYSSELNVNALLLGDSALYLCASSWRVNTEAFFGQGTRLTVV.

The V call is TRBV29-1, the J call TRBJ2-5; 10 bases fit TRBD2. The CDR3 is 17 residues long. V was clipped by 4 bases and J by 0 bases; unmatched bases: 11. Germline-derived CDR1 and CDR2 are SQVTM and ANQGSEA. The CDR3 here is CSVVGGTSGAYQETQYF. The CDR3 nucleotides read TGCAGCGTTGTCGGGGGAACTAGCGGGGCGTACCAAGAGACCCAGTACTTC.

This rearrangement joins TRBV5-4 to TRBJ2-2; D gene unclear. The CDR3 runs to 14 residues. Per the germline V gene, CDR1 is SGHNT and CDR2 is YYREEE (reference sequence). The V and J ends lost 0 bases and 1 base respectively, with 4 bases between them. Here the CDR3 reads CASSLAVNTGELFF. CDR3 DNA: TGTGCCAGCAGCTTGGCCGTGAACACCGGGGAGCTGTTTTTT.